The entry below describes one T cell receptor beta chain. The antigen remains unidentified. These data originate in a study of cytomegalovirus exposure and HLA in healthy donors. General study results and limits: Cytomegalovirus status was reportedly diagnosed by the classifier with high sensitivity and specificity. TRBV6-2, TRBV6-3 and some other V segments were excluded as indistinguishable. Later on, an analysis tied approximately 17,000 TCR beta sequences to HLA alleles at 0.05 false discovery rate. For most TCR sequences rarity was the rule, although some public TCRs occurred in many donors.

Primers included in the PCR were 60 Vbeta and 13 Jbeta primers. Repertoires were generated with immunoSEQ multiplex PCR, while TCRdb's copy carries only in-frame clones and drops some. The profile shows around 120,000 clones, approximately 74% of them singletons. The germline V gene encodes CDR1 MNHNY and CDR2 SVGAGI (reference sequence). V lost 5 bases and J 1 base, leaving 14 bases between the germline ends. The CDR3 spans 15 residues. The J gene is TRBJ1-2, the V gene TRBV6-6, with a tentative D call TRBD1 (5 bases). Sequencing was carried out using PBMCs. This TCR came from a woman aged 50 to 60 in good health and CMV-seropositive. The CDR3 spells CASSPRTGVNYGYTF. The CDR3 DNA sequence: TGTGCCAGCAGTCCTCGGACGGGGGTTAACTATGGCTACACCTTC.